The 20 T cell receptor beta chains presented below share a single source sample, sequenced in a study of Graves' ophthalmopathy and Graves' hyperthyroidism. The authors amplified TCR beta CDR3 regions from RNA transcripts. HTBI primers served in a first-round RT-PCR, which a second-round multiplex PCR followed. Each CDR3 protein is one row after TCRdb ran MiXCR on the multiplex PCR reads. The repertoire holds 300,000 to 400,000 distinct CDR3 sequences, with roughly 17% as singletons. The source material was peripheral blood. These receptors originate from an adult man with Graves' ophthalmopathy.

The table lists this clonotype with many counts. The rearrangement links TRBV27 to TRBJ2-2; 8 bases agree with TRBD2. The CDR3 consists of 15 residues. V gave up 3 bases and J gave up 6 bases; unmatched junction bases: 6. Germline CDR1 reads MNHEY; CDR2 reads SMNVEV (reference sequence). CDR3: CASSLGLGAPGELFF. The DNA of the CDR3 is TGTGCCAGCAGTTTGGGACTAGGGGCACCCGGGGAGCTGTTTTTT.

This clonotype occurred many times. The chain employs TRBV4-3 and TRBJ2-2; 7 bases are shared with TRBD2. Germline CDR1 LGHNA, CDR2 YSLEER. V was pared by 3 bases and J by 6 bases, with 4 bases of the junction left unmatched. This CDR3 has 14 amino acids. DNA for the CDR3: TGCGCCAGCAGCCAGGCCGGACTAGCCGGGGAGCTGTTTTTT. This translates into CASSQAGLAGELFF.

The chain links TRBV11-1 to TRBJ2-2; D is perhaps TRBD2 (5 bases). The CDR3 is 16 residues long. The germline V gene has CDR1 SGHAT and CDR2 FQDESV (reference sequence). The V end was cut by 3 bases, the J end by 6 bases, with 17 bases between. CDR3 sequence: CASSLPRGGLAGELFF. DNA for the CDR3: TGTGCCAGCAGCTTGCCCCGAGGAGGCCTGGCCGGGGAGCTGTTTTTT.

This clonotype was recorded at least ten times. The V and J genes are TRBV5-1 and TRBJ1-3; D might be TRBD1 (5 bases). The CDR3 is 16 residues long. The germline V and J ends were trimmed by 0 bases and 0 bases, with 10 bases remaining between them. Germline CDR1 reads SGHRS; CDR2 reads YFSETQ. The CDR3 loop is CASSLDRPSSGNTIYF. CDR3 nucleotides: TGCGCCAGCAGCTTGGACAGGCCGTCCTCTGGAAACACCATATATTTT.

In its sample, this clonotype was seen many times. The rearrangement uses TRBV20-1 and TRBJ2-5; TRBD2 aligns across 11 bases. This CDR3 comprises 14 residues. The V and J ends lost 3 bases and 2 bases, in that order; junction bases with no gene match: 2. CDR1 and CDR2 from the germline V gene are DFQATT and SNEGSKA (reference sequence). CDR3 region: CSASRLAGQETQYF. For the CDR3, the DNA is TGCAGTGCTAGTCGACTAGCGGGACAAGAGACCCAGTACTTC.

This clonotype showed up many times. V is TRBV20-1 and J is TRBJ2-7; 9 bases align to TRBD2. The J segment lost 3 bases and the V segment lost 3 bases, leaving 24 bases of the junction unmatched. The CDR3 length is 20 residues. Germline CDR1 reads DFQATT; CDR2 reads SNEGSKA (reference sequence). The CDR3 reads CSARTWAGGPLRDSNYEQYF. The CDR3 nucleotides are TGCAGTGCTAGGACCTGGGCGGGAGGGCCGCTTCGAGACTCCAACTACGAGCAGTACTTC.

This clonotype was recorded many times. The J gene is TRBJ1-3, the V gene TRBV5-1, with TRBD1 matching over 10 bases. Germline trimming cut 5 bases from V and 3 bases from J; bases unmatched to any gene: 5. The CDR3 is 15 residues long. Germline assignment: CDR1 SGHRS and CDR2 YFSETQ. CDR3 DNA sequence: TGCGCCAGCAGTGCCCGGACAGGGGGTGGAAACACCATATATTTT. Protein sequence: CASSARTGGGNTIYF.

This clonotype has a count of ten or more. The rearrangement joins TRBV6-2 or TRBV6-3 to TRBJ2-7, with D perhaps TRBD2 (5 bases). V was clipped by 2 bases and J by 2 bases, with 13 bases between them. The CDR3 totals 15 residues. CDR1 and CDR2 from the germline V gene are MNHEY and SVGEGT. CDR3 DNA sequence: TGTGCCAGCAGTTACACCCAAGGACTGCCCTACGAGCAGTACTTC. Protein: CASSYTQGLPYEQYF.

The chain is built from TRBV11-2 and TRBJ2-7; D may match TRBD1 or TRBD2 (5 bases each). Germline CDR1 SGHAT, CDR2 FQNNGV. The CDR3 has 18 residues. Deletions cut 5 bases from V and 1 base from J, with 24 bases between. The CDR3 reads CASSLDGTDLPRSYEQYF. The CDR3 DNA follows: TGTGCCAGCAGCCTCGATGGGACCGATTTACCTCGGTCCTACGAGCAGTACTTC.

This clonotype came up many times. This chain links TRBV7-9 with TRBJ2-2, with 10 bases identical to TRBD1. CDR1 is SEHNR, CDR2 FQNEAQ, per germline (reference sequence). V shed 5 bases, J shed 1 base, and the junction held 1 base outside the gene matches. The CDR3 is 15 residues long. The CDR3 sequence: CASSGTGVNTGELFF. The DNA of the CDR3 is TGTGCCAGCAGCGGGACAGGGGTGAACACCGGGGAGCTGTTTTTT.

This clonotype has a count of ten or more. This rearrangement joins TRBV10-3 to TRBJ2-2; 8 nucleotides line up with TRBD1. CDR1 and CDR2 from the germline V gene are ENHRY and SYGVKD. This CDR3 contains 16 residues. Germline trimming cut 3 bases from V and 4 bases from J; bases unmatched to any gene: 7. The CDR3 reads CAISEGTGPFTGELFF. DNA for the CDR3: TGTGCCATCAGTGAAGGGACAGGACCTTTCACCGGGGAGCTGTTTTTT.

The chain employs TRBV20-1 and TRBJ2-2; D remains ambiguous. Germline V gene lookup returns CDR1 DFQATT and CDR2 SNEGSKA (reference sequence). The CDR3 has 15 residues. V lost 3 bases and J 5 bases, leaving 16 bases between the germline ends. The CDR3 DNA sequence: TGCAGTGCTAGGAGAAACAGTGTCGATACCGGGGAGCTGTTTTTT. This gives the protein CSARRNSVDTGELFF.

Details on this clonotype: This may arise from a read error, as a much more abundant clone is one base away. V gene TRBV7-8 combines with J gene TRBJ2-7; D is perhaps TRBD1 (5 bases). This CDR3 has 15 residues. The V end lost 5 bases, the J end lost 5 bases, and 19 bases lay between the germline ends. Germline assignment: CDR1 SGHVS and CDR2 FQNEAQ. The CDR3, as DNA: TGTGCCAGCAGCCCCGGACATAAGGGGTCCCACGAGCAGTACTTC. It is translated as CASSPGHKGSHEQYF.

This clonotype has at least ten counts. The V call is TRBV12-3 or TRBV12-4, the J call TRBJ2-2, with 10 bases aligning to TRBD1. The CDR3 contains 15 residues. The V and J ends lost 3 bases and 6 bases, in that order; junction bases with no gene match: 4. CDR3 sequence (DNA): TGTGCCAGCAGTTTGACAGGGGGCAGGGCCGGGGAGCTGTTTTTT. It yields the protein CASSLTGGRAGELFF.

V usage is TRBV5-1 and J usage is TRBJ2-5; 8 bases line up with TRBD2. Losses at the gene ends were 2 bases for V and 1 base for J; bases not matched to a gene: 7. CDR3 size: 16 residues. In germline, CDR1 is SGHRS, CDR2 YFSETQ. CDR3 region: CASSFASGLAQETQYF. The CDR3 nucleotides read TGCGCCAGCAGCTTCGCTAGCGGGCTGGCCCAAGAGACCCAGTACTTC.

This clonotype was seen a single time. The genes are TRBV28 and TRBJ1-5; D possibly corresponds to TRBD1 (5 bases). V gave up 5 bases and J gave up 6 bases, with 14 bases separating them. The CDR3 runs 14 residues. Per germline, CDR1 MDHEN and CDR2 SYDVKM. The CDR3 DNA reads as TGTGCCAGCAGTGACACTACACAGGTTCAGCCCCAGCATTTT. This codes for CASSDTTQVQPQHF.

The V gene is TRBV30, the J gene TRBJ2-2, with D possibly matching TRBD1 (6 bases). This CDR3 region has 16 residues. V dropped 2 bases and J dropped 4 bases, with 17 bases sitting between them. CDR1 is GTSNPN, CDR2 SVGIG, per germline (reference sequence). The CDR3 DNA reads TGTGCCTGGAGTCCCTTGGGGACACGGACCACCGGGGAGCTGTTTTTT. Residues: CAWSPLGTRTTGELFF.

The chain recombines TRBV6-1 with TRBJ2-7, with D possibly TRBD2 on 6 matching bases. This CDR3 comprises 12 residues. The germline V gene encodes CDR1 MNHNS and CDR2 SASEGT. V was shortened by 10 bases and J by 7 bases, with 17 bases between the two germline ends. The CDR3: CAIRDSRLEQYF. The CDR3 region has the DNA TGTGCCATCCGGGACTCCCGATTGGAGCAGTACTTC.

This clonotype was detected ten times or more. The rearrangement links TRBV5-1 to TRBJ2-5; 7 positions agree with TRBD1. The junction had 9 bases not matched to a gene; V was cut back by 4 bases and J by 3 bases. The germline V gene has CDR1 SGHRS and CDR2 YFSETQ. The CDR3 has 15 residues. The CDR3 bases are TGCGCCAGCAGCCAAACGACAGGGTCTAAAGAGACCCAGTACTTC. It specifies CASSQTTGSKETQYF. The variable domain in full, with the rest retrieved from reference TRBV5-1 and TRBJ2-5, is KAGVTQTPRYLIKTRGQQVTLSCSPISGHRSVSWYQQTPGQGLQFLFEYFSETQRNKGNFPGRFSGRQFSNSRSEMNVSTLELGDSALYLCASSQTTGSKETQYFGPGTRLLVL.

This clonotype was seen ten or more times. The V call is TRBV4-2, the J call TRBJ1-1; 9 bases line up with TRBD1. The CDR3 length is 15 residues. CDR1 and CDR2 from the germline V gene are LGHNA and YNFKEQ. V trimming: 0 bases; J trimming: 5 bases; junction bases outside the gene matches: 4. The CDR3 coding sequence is TGTGCCAGCAGCCAAGATCGACAGGGGGGGACTGAAGCTTTCTTT. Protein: CASSQDRQGGTEAFF.